The rows below give T cell receptor beta chains drawn from one sample of a study of shared clonotypes between healthy human individuals. Profiling relied on immunoSEQ multiplex PCR, and the TCRdb table lists in-frame clones only, not all of them. Altogether over a million clones are present, about 80% being singletons, with the ten largest covering under 0.8%. Sequencing was done on a sample of memory CD4+ T cells from PBMCs. Source of these receptors: a man aged 18 to 29 in good health. Some clones in this sample may be carry-over from other donors' samples. Both conserved end residues are part of each CDR3. Each record gives: D gene, V gene, J gene, CDR3 protein. D genes are given only for firm matches.

d_gene: NA
v_gene: TRBV10-1
j_gene: TRBJ2-5
CDR3aa: CASSEGETQYF

d_gene: NA
v_gene: TRBV28
j_gene: TRBJ2-2
CDR3aa: CASRRVGTHITGELFF

d_gene: NA
v_gene: TRBV11-3
j_gene: TRBJ2-2
CDR3aa: CASSTRPGELFF

d_gene: NA
v_gene: TRBV28
j_gene: TRBJ1-1
CDR3aa: CASSSSDSEAFF

d_gene: NA
v_gene: TRBV19
j_gene: TRBJ2-7
CDR3aa: CASSTRARLSEQYF

d_gene: NA
v_gene: TRBV6-6
j_gene: TRBJ1-1
CDR3aa: CASSYSTANTEAFF

d_gene: NA
v_gene: TRBV7-2
j_gene: TRBJ2-7
CDR3aa: CASRGFGGGPYEQYF

d_gene: TRBD1
v_gene: TRBV11-3
j_gene: TRBJ1-1
CDR3aa: CASSSPGQGAEDTEAFF

d_gene: NA
v_gene: TRBV21-1
j_gene: TRBJ1-3
CDR3aa: CASSETGNSGNTIYF

d_gene: NA
v_gene: TRBV6-6
j_gene: TRBJ2-1
CDR3aa: CASSSLNEQFF

d_gene: NA
v_gene: TRBV19
j_gene: TRBJ1-1
CDR3aa: CASTDDGGTEAFF

d_gene: NA
v_gene: TRBV27
j_gene: TRBJ2-5
CDR3aa: CATRVWGAGQETQYF

d_gene: TRBD1
v_gene: TRBV28
j_gene: TRBJ1-5
CDR3aa: CASRQGKDRVGPQHF

d_gene: TRBD2
v_gene: TRBV4-1
j_gene: TRBJ2-2
CDR3aa: CASSQGGGGRVDGELFF

d_gene: TRBD1
v_gene: TRBV11-2
j_gene: TRBJ2-7
CDR3aa: CASSLTTGGGYEQYF

d_gene: TRBD1
v_gene: TRBV5-4
j_gene: TRBJ1-4
CDR3aa: CASSSGTENEKLFF

d_gene: NA
v_gene: TRBV11-2
j_gene: TRBJ1-2
CDR3aa: CASSLDSGQGAPLSYYGYTF

d_gene: TRBD2
v_gene: TRBV5-1
j_gene: TRBJ2-1
CDR3aa: CASSFEVLAGGNEQFF

d_gene: NA
v_gene: TRBV7-2
j_gene: TRBJ2-3
CDR3aa: CASSLAGGTDTQYF

d_gene: NA
v_gene: TRBV27
j_gene: TRBJ2-7
CDR3aa: CASSLSSLPYEQYF

d_gene: TRBD1
v_gene: TRBV6-1
j_gene: TRBJ1-5
CDR3aa: CASSGPGTGTGQPQHF

d_gene: TRBD1
v_gene: TRBV27
j_gene: TRBJ2-3
CDR3aa: CASSRSGTGGYRASTDTQYF

d_gene: TRBD2
v_gene: TRBV2
j_gene: TRBJ2-5
CDR3aa: CASSAGGPTVPTQYF

d_gene: NA
v_gene: TRBV18
j_gene: TRBJ2-7
CDR3aa: CASSTGTVTYEQYF

d_gene: NA
v_gene: TRBV7-2
j_gene: TRBJ2-5
CDR3aa: CASSLGRMETQYF

d_gene: NA
v_gene: TRBV5-1
j_gene: TRBJ2-1
CDR3aa: CASSPGRGGGNEQFF

d_gene: NA
v_gene: TRBV2
j_gene: TRBJ1-1
CDR3aa: CASIKSPSTEAFF

d_gene: NA
v_gene: TRBV2
j_gene: TRBJ2-5
CDR3aa: CASSGSSTQETQYF

d_gene: NA
v_gene: TRBV5-6
j_gene: TRBJ2-2
CDR3aa: CASSLWGAAGELFF

d_gene: TRBD1
v_gene: TRBV11-1
j_gene: TRBJ2-5
CDR3aa: CASSLRARRTGEETQYF

d_gene: TRBD2
v_gene: TRBV6-1
j_gene: TRBJ2-1
CDR3aa: CASSDRTSGRGYNEQFF

d_gene: NA
v_gene: TRBV29-1
j_gene: TRBJ1-2
CDR3aa: CSVGQGSYGYNF

d_gene: NA
v_gene: TRBV6-4
j_gene: TRBJ2-3
CDR3aa: CASRSGSTDTQYF

d_gene: NA
v_gene: TRBV2
j_gene: TRBJ1-1
CDR3aa: CASSTQGSFTEAFF

d_gene: NA
v_gene: TRBV5-1
j_gene: TRBJ1-1
CDR3aa: CASSSPTGGDTEAFF

d_gene: NA
v_gene: TRBV28
j_gene: TRBJ1-2
CDR3aa: CASGRGALYGYTF

d_gene: NA
v_gene: TRBV5-1
j_gene: TRBJ2-6
CDR3aa: CASSYDSSGANVLTF

d_gene: TRBD1
v_gene: TRBV2
j_gene: TRBJ2-2
CDR3aa: CASSAGQGANGELFF

d_gene: NA
v_gene: TRBV7-9
j_gene: TRBJ1-4
CDR3aa: CASSLRGSATNEKLFF

d_gene: NA
v_gene: TRBV7-8
j_gene: TRBJ2-5
CDR3aa: CASSFGQKETQYF

d_gene: NA
v_gene: TRBV11-1
j_gene: TRBJ2-7
CDR3aa: CASSPALGHTYEQYF

d_gene: NA
v_gene: TRBV7-9
j_gene: TRBJ2-7
CDR3aa: CASSLASGSPTSFYEQYF

d_gene: TRBD1
v_gene: TRBV28
j_gene: TRBJ1-2
CDR3aa: CASSLYGGGQDYGYTF